This TCR beta chain was recorded in a study of blood T cells in healthy people across ages. The second PCR ran about 6 to 11 cycles with a sample-barcoded 5' primer and J-beta primers. Every individual sample yielded 2.5 million or more paired-end reads (each containing CDR3). Each CDR3 protein is one row after TCRdb ran MiXCR on the 5' RACE reads. The sample lists 1.2 million to 1.5 million distinct CDR3 sequences; approximately 59% were seen once. Concerning this clonotype itself: Its antigen is as yet unknown.

The J segment lost 0 bases and the V segment lost 5 bases, leaving 5 bases of the junction unmatched. This CDR3 has 14 amino acids. Germline V lookup: CDR1 DFQATT, CDR2 SNEGSKA (reference sequence). Findings of the study overall: Reliance upon unsorted PBMCs precluded definitive naive versus antigen-experienced comparison.

The specimen sequenced was blood. This receptor was obtained from a young man in good health. This chain joins TRBV20-1 and TRBJ2-3; 7 nucleotides align to TRBD2. CDR3 in amino acids: CSARLAISTDTQYF. The CDR3 DNA sequence: TGCAGTGCTCGACTAGCTATTAGCACAGATACGCAGTATTTT.